Listed below are T cell receptor beta chains from one sample, sequenced in a study of blood T cell repertoires in COVID-19. Using immunoSEQ multiplex PCR, the repertoire was profiled, and TCRdb retains in-frame clones only, with some absent. The sample includes about 170,000 clones, under 85% of them seen just once. The specimen was PBMCs or T cells enriched from blood (not recorded which). These receptors were obtained from a man over 45 who had recovered from COVID-19. Each CDR3 is given with its conserved first and last residue. Each record gives: clone size, D gene, V gene, J gene, CDR3 protein, CDR3 DNA. The D gene is left open where the match is weak. Part of the rows lack a size; the others show once, few, many or a class for expanded clones.

.	.	TRBV5-5	TRBJ1-5	CASSSLVNSNQPQHF	TGTGCCAGCAGTTCACTAGTCAATAGCAATCAGCCCCAGCATTTT
.	.	TRBV9	TRBJ1-4	CASGMTGATNEKLFF	TGTGCCAGCGGGATGACAGGAGCCACTAATGAAAAACTGTTTTTT
few	TRBD1	TRBV28	TRBJ1-2	CAVQAGTGPNYGYTF	TGTGCCGTACAAGCAGGGACAGGACCTAACTATGGCTACACCTTC
.	TRBD1	TRBV12-5	TRBJ1-1	CASWRQGAGYTEAFF	TGTGCTAGTTGGAGGCAGGGGGCAGGGTACACTGAAGCTTTCTTT
.	.	TRBV19	TRBJ2-2	CATSPFESGELFF	TGTGCCACCTCCCCCTTTGAGAGCGGGGAGCTGTTTTTT
.	.	TRBV27	TRBJ2-1	CASSWRSSYNEQFF	TGTGCCAGCAGTTGGCGGAGCTCCTACAATGAGCAGTTCTTC
.	TRBD1	TRBV12-5	TRBJ2-7	CASGSPSGTGVEQYF	TGTGCTAGTGGTTCCCCCTCTGGGACAGGGGTCGAGCAGTACTTC
.	TRBD1	TRBV28	TRBJ1-5	CASGTGVVRHF	TGTGCCAGCGGGACAGGGGTGGTAAGGCATTTT
.	.	TRBV9	TRBJ2-5	CASSRGQSQETQYF	TGTGCCAGCAGCCGTGGACAGTCCCAAGAGACCCAGTACTTC
.	.	TRBV6-5	TRBJ1-2	CASRQPQGNYGYTF	TGTGCCAGCAGACAACCACAGGGAAACTATGGCTACACCTTC
once	TRBD1	TRBV5-1	TRBJ1-2	CASSGDRGGYGYTF	TGCGCCAGCAGCGGGGACAGGGGAGGCTATGGCTACACCTTC
.	.	TRBV7-3	TRBJ2-6	CASSPPGVGANVLTF	TGTGCCAGCAGCCCCCCAGGGGTTGGGGCCAACGTCCTGACTTTC
.	TRBD2	TRBV5-6	TRBJ2-1	CASSGLAGGTYNEQFF	TGTGCCAGCAGCGGACTAGCGGGGGGGACATACAATGAGCAGTTCTTC
.	TRBD1	TRBV5-6	TRBJ2-7	CASSFFRDRARVYF	TGTGCCAGCAGCTTTTTCCGGGACAGGGCCAGGGTGTACTTC
.	.	TRBV14	TRBJ2-4	CASSVGHIQYF	TGTGCCAGCAGCGTCGGTCACATTCAGTACTTC
.	.	TRBV12-3/TRBV12-4	TRBJ1-1	CASNLGQNTEAFF	TGTGCCAGCAACCTGGGACAGAACACTGAAGCTTTCTTT
.	.	TRBV5-1	TRBJ2-7	CASSLDSSLTYEQYF	TGCGCCAGCAGCTTGGACTCTAGTCTTACCTACGAGCAGTACTTC
.	.	TRBV7-8	TRBJ2-6	CASSLTVSGANVLTF	TGTGCCAGCAGCTTGACAGTTTCTGGGGCCAACGTCCTGACTTTC
.	TRBD1	TRBV24-1	TRBJ2-2	CATRGQGAGTGELFF	TGTGCCACCAGAGGACAGGGGGCGGGCACCGGGGAGCTGTTTTTT
.	TRBD1	TRBV20-1	TRBJ1-4	CSASSDRDEKLFF	TGCAGTGCTAGTTCGGACAGGGATGAAAAACTGTTTTTT
.	TRBD1	TRBV18	TRBJ2-7	CASSPLGQTLSSYEQYF	TGTGCCAGCTCACCCTTGGGACAGACCTTAAGCTCCTACGAGCAGTACTTC
.	.	TRBV10-3	TRBJ2-2	CAISENRVTPTNTGELFF	TGTGCCATCAGTGAGAACAGGGTTACCCCCACGAACACCGGGGAGCTGTTTTTT
.	.	TRBV29-1	TRBJ2-7	CSVTDSAYYEQYF	TGCAGCGTTACGGACAGTGCTTACTACGAGCAGTACTTC
.	TRBD1	TRBV18	TRBJ1-1	CASSPPGQGTEAFF	TGTGCCAGCTCACCACCGGGACAGGGCACTGAAGCTTTCTTT
few	TRBD2	TRBV18	TRBJ2-5	CASSHNTGTSGFGQETQYF	TGTGCCAGCTCTCACAACACGGGGACTAGCGGGTTCGGGCAAGAGACCCAGTACTTC
few	TRBD1	TRBV12-3/TRBV12-4	TRBJ1-5	CASSFRGAGVEHF	TGTGCCAGCAGTTTCAGGGGGGCCGGGGTAGAGCATTTT
once	TRBD2	TRBV27	TRBJ2-7	CASSLHGGESYEQYF	TGTGCCAGCAGTTTGCATGGGGGGGAGTCCTACGAGCAGTACTTC
.	TRBD1	TRBV7-9	TRBJ2-3	CASSHGQDTDTQYF	TGTGCCAGCAGCCATGGACAGGACACAGATACGCAGTATTTT
.	.	TRBV5-4	TRBJ2-7	CASSLGGLTVSEQYF	TGTGCCAGCAGCTTGGGGGGACTGACGGTGAGCGAGCAGTACTTC
.	TRBD2	TRBV5-4	TRBJ2-1	CASSLGLAENNEQFF	TGTGCCAGCAGCTTGGGACTAGCGGAAAACAATGAGCAGTTCTTC
.	TRBD1	TRBV19	TRBJ2-7	CASSMGQGGYEQYF	TGTGCCAGTAGTATGGGACAGGGTGGGTACGAGCAGTACTTC
.	TRBD1	TRBV28	TRBJ1-5	CASRETGTGDLQPQHF	TGTGCCAGCAGAGAAACCGGGACAGGGGATTTGCAGCCCCAGCATTTT
.	TRBD1	TRBV6-2/TRBV6-3	TRBJ1-5	CASSPRQGNQPQHF	TGTGCCAGCAGCCCTCGACAGGGGAATCAGCCCCAGCATTTT
.	.	TRBV7-9	TRBJ1-5	CASSLNAGSEQPQHF	TGTGCCAGCAGCTTAAATGCAGGGTCTGAACAGCCCCAGCATTTT
.	.	TRBV3-1/TRBV3-2	TRBJ2-7	CASSQDRGTYEQYF	TGTGCCAGCAGCCAAGATCGGGGAACCTACGAGCAGTACTTC
.	TRBD1	TRBV5-1	TRBJ1-6	CASSPRTGVNSPLHF	TGCGCCAGCAGCCCAAGGACAGGGGTTAATTCACCCCTCCACTTT
.	.	TRBV7-2	TRBJ1-5	CASSLRPRGTNQPQHF	TGTGCCAGCAGCTTGCGCCCCAGGGGAACAAATCAGCCCCAGCATTTT
once	TRBD1	TRBV15	TRBJ1-1	CATSSYGTGSTEAFF	TGTGCCACCAGCAGTTACGGGACAGGGAGTACTGAAGCTTTCTTT
few	TRBD1	TRBV5-4	TRBJ1-2	CASSPSPDRAGYGYTF	TGTGCCAGCAGCCCGTCCCCGGACAGGGCAGGCTATGGCTACACCTTC
.	TRBD2	TRBV4-2	TRBJ2-1	CASSRGLAGDGEQFF	TGTGCCAGCAGCCGCGGACTAGCGGGGGACGGTGAGCAGTTCTTC
once	TRBD1	TRBV27	TRBJ2-1	CASSLSAGGSYNEQFF	TGTGCCAGCAGTTTATCGGCAGGGGGATCCTACAATGAGCAGTTCTTC
.	TRBD2	TRBV5-1	TRBJ2-5	CASSSRTSRVGAQYF	TGCGCCAGCAGCTCAAGGACTAGCCGCGTGGGGGCCCAGTACTTC
once	.	TRBV6-5	TRBJ1-3	CASSSVSGNTIYF	TGTGCCAGCAGTTCTGTCTCTGGAAACACCATATATTTT
.	.	TRBV7-2	TRBJ1-2	CASSLAPTTYGYGYTF	TGTGCCAGCAGCTTAGCTCCGACAACTTACGGCTATGGCTACACCTTC
.	TRBD1	TRBV5-4	TRBJ1-1	CASSPGQGNTEAFF	TGTGCCAGCAGCCCCGGACAGGGGAACACTGAAGCTTTCTTT
.	TRBD1	TRBV10-3	TRBJ1-2	CATSGGTGPNEGDGYTF	TGTGCCACTTCGGGAGGGACAGGGCCTAACGAGGGAGATGGCTACACCTTC
.	TRBD1	TRBV12-5	TRBJ1-1	CASGSGQGHTEAFF	TGTGCTAGTGGTTCCGGACAGGGGCACACTGAAGCTTTCTTT
.	TRBD1	TRBV12-5	TRBJ1-2	CASGSGPGQGTNYGYTF	TGTGCTAGTGGTTCTGGACCAGGACAGGGTACTAACTATGGCTACACCTTC
.	TRBD1	TRBV7-2	TRBJ2-7	CASSSVTGGYEQYF	TGTGCCAGCAGCTCCGTGACAGGGGGATACGAGCAGTACTTC
.	.	TRBV6-2/TRBV6-3	TRBJ1-5	CASSYWGDQPQHF	TGTGCCAGCAGTTACTGGGGAGATCAGCCCCAGCATTTT
.	.	TRBV27	TRBJ1-6	CASTQGSFGDSPLHF	TGTGCCAGTACCCAGGGAAGCTTTGGGGATTCACCCCTCCACTTT
.	.	TRBV7-6	TRBJ2-2	CASSSTDTGELFF	TGTGCCAGCAGCTCGACAGACACCGGGGAGCTGTTTTTT
.	TRBD1	TRBV9	TRBJ1-5	CASSVECIRGGSQPQHF	TGTGCCAGCAGCGTAGAATGTATTAGAGGGGGCAGCCAGCCCCAGCATTTT